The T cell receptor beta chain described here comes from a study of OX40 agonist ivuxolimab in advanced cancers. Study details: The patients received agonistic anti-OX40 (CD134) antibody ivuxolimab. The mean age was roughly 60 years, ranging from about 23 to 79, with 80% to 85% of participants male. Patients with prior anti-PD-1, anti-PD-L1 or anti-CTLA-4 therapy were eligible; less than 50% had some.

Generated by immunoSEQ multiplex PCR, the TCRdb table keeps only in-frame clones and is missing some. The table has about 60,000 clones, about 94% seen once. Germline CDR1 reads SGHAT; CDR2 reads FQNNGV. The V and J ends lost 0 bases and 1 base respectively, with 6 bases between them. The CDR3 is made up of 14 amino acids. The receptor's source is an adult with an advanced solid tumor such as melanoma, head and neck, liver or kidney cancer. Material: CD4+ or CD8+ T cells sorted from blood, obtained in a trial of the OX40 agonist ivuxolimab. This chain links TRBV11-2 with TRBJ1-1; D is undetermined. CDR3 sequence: CASSLEQANTEAFF. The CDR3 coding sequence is TGTGCCAGCAGCTTAGAACAAGCGAACACTGAAGCTTTCTTT.